These 29 T cell receptor beta chains originate from one sample sequenced in a study of cytomegalovirus exposure and HLA in healthy donors. Both 60 Vbeta primers and 13 Jbeta primers went into the PCR. Profiling relied on immunoSEQ multiplex PCR, and the TCRdb table lists in-frame clones only, not all of them. The sample shows around 160,000 clones, approximately 72% of them seen only once. The sample taken for sequencing was PBMCs. The receptors were sampled from a man aged 50 or older in good health and CMV-seronegative.

The chain has TRBV28 and TRBJ1-2, with 8 nucleotides matching TRBD1. V shed 1 base, J shed 6 bases, and the junction held 10 bases outside the gene matches. CDR3 size: 16 residues. From germline, CDR1 is MDHEN and CDR2 SYDVKM. DNA for the CDR3: TGTGCCAGCAGTTTATTTGACAGGGGCGCCTCGGATGGCTACACCTTC. Residues: CASSLFDRGASDGYTF.

V gene TRBV7-6 combines with J gene TRBJ1-6; D unclear. Per germline, CDR1 SGHVS and CDR2 FNYEAQ. This CDR3 has 13 residues. V was clipped by 3 bases and J by 10 bases, with 10 bases between them. CDR3 DNA: TGTGCCAGCAGCTTTCAGGAAAAGTCACCCCTCCACTTT. Protein product: CASSFQEKSPLHF.

This chain uses TRBV5-1 with TRBJ1-4; 8 nucleotides match TRBD1. The trim removed 0 bases at V and 8 bases at J, leaving 9 bases unmatched. The V gene's germline CDR1 is SGHRS and CDR2 YFSETQ. The CDR3 is made up of 16 amino acids. DNA of the CDR3: TGCGCCAGCAGCTTGGGTTTTGGGACAGGTCGCGAAAAACTGTTTTTT. Amino acids: CASSLGFGTGREKLFF. The full variable domain, rest sourced from reference TRBV5-1 and TRBJ1-4, is KAGVTQTPRYLIKTRGQQVTLSCSPISGHRSVSWYQQTPGQGLQFLFEYFSETQRNKGNFPGRFSGRQFSNSRSEMNVSTLELGDSALYLCASSLGFGTGREKLFFGSGTQLSVL.

This chain links TRBV5-4 with TRBJ1-1, with unresolved D. There are 15 residues in the CDR3. The V and J ends lost 3 bases and 0 bases respectively, with 12 bases between them. Germline V gene lookup returns CDR1 SGHNT and CDR2 YYREEE (reference sequence). The CDR3 sequence: CASSWSGSMNTEAFF. As DNA, the CDR3 is TGTGCCAGCAGCTGGTCGGGGTCTATGAACACTGAAGCTTTCTTT.

The CDR3 coding sequence is TGTGCCAGCAGTCCGGGCAGGACAGGGGGGGAGACCCAGTACTTC. Protein sequence: CASSPGRTGGETQYF. The rearrangement uses TRBV6-5 and TRBJ2-5; 10 bases align to TRBD1. The CDR3 runs 15 residues. The V and J ends lost 5 bases and 5 bases, in that order; junction bases with no gene match: 8. Germline V gives CDR1 MNHEY, CDR2 SVGAGI.

The chain uses TRBV28 and TRBJ2-2; TRBD1 matches at 7 bases. Germline loops: CDR1 MDHEN, CDR2 SYDVKM. Trimming cost V 2 bases and J 5 bases; bases outside gene matches: 5. CDR3 length: 15 amino acids. The CDR3 DNA reads as TGTGCCAGCAGTTTAGATACAGGGGAGACCGGGGAGCTGTTTTTT. Amino acids: CASSLDTGETGELFF.

The chain joins TRBV28 to TRBJ2-2; 7 nucleotides match TRBD2. This CDR3 is 17 amino acids long. The germline V gene has CDR1 MDHEN and CDR2 SYDVKM. With 5 bases clipped from V and 2 bases from J, the junction kept 11 bases outside the gene matches. In DNA, the CDR3 is TGTGCCAGCAGTCCCGGCGGGGGAGCTCTTAACACCGGGGAGCTGTTTTTT. It translates to CASSPGGGALNTGELFF.

The chain joins TRBV7-3 to TRBJ2-2; TRBD1 matches at 8 bases. The junction had 8 bases not matched to a gene; V was cut back by 8 bases and J by 6 bases. CDR1 is SGHTA, CDR2 FQGTGA, per germline. The CDR3 has 14 amino acids. This CDR3 is CASGAGGYPGELFF. The CDR3 DNA sequence: TGTGCCAGCGGGGCAGGGGGCTATCCCGGGGAGCTGTTTTTT.

The rearrangement uses TRBV14 and TRBJ1-2; TRBD1 might be the D (5 bases). Germline CDR1 is SGHDN and CDR2 is FVKESK. The CDR3 spans 17 residues. Trimming removed 4 bases at V and 3 bases at J, with 21 bases between. Here the CDR3 reads CASSRSRAGRNDYGYTF. The CDR3 DNA is TGTGCCAGCAGCCGTTCAAGGGCAGGGCGTAATGACTATGGCTACACCTTC.

This clone was observed a single time. The chain is built from TRBV5-1 and TRBJ1-2; D not certain. With 5 bases removed from V and 6 bases from J, the gap between germline ends came to 17 bases. CDR3 length: 14 residues. Germline V lookup: CDR1 SGHRS, CDR2 YFSETQ. The CDR3 nucleotides read TGCGCCAGCAGTCACCGGGTAGGAGAAGATGGCTACACCTTC. Translating gives CASSHRVGEDGYTF.

The chain links TRBV28 to TRBJ2-7; maybe TRBD2 (6 bases). Trimming cost V 6 bases and J 1 base, with 22 bases left between them. The CDR3 runs 17 residues. CDR1 and CDR2 from the germline V gene are MDHEN and SYDVKM. CDR3 sequence reads: CASRAGTVTRESYEQYF. CDR3 coding DNA: TGTGCCAGCAGGGCCGGGACTGTTACGAGGGAATCCTACGAGCAGTACTTC.

V is TRBV11-2 and J is TRBJ1-1; unclear D gene. The germline V gene has CDR1 SGHAT and CDR2 FQNNGV. The CDR3 is made up of 15 amino acids. V lost 5 bases to trimming and J lost 1 base, with 14 bases between them. This CDR3 is CASSLRRETNTEAFF. In DNA form, the CDR3 reads TGTGCCAGCAGCCTCCGCCGGGAGACGAACACTGAAGCTTTCTTT.

V is TRBV28 and J is TRBJ2-3, with TRBD2 identical over 12 bases. V dropped 6 bases and J dropped 7; count of bases not matched to a gene: 5. The V gene's germline CDR1 is MDHEN and CDR2 SYDVKM. The CDR3 sequence is 14 residues long. In DNA, the CDR3 is TGTGCCAGCAGATCTAGCGGGGGGGTGCATACGCAGTATTTT. Protein sequence: CASRSSGGVHTQYF.

This clone was detected only once. This CDR3 is also generated by other DNA sequences in the sample. This chain links TRBV4-2 with TRBJ2-3, with 7 positions matching TRBD1. With V trimmed by 1 base and J by 0 bases, 4 bases remained unmatched. This CDR3 spans 16 amino acids. Germline V lookup: CDR1 LGHNA, CDR2 YNFKEQ. CDR3 in DNA: TGTGCCAGCAGCCAAGGACAGGGAACTAGCACAGATACGCAGTATTTT. This gives the protein CASSQGQGTSTDTQYF.

This clone occurred a few times. This chain links TRBV6-5 with TRBJ2-3; 7 positions match TRBD1. CDR3 size: 15 residues. Germline V gene data show CDR1 as MNHEY and CDR2 as SVGAGI. The J segment lost 6 bases and the V segment lost 0 bases, leaving 6 bases of the junction unmatched. The CDR3 coding sequence is TGTGCCAGCAGTTACTCCGACAGGGTGGGGGATACGCAGTATTTT. This translates into CASSYSDRVGDTQYF.

This clone appeared a few times. V is TRBV6-5 and J is TRBJ1-1; 7 bases align to TRBD1. CDR3 size: 14 residues. V gave up 3 bases and J gave up 3 bases; unmatched junction bases: 4. The germline V gene has CDR1 MNHEY and CDR2 SVGAGI. Here the CDR3 reads CASSYEGQYTEAFF. In DNA, the CDR3 is TGTGCCAGCAGTTATGAGGGACAGTACACTGAAGCTTTCTTT.

The chain has TRBV7-9 and TRBJ2-5, with TRBD1 matching over 8 bases. The CDR3 has 12 residues. The V and J ends lost 6 bases and 4 bases, in that order; junction bases with no gene match: 1. Germline V gene lookup returns CDR1 SEHNR and CDR2 FQNEAQ (reference sequence). This chain's CDR3 is CASRGTGETQYF. CDR3 DNA sequence: TGTGCCAGCAGGGGGACAGGAGAGACCCAGTACTTC.

This clone was detected a few times. The chain links TRBV9 to TRBJ1-2; a weak D match, TRBD1 (6 bases). Trimming removed 5 bases at V and 8 bases at J, with 16 bases between. CDR3 length: 13 residues. CDR1 is SGDLS, CDR2 YYNGEE, per germline. As DNA, the CDR3 is TGTGCCAGCAGGGGGGGGGCTGGCCGGGGCTACACCTTC. Translation gives CASRGGAGRGYTF.

This clone has only a few counts. The chain employs TRBV4-3 and TRBJ1-2; 8 nucleotides agree with TRBD1. The CDR3 has 13 residues. Per germline, CDR1 LGHNA and CDR2 YSLEER. Trimming removed 8 bases from V and 5 bases from J; junction bases left unmatched: 7. Here the CDR3 DNA reads TGCGCCAGCGGCGACAGGGGCGGTTATGGCTACACCTTC. This sequence encodes CASGDRGGYGYTF.

The chain recombines TRBV6-1 with TRBJ2-7, with D possibly being TRBD1 (7 bases). Germline V lookup: CDR1 MNHNS, CDR2 SASEGT. V was cut by 2 bases and J by 2 bases, with 10 bases left in between. This CDR3 is built from 14 residues. This CDR3 is CASSEQGGAYEQYF. The CDR3 DNA sequence: TGTGCCAGCAGTGAACAGGGGGGAGCCTACGAGCAGTACTTC.

The V call is TRBV28, the J call TRBJ1-2, with 10 bases that match TRBD1. Germline V lookup: CDR1 MDHEN, CDR2 SYDVKM. Trimming cost V 3 bases and J 4 bases; bases outside gene matches: 5. The CDR3 runs 15 residues. The DNA of the CDR3 is TGTGCCAGCAGTTTTCGGACAGGGGGATTCTATGGCTACACCTTC. The encoded protein is CASSFRTGGFYGYTF.

The rearrangement links TRBV19 to TRBJ1-4; the D is unclear. This CDR3 is built from 16 residues. The ends were cut back, 5 bases at V and 0 bases at J, with 13 bases in the middle. Looked up from germline, CDR1 is LNHDA and CDR2 is SQIVND (reference sequence). The CDR3 spells CASSYEQIATNEKLFF. CDR3 nucleotide sequence: TGTGCCAGTAGTTACGAACAGATCGCAACTAATGAAAAACTGTTTTTT.

This clone was seen a handful of times. This sample includes further DNA sequences coding for the same CDR3. V is TRBV5-1 and J is TRBJ1-4, with 7 positions matching TRBD1. J was trimmed by 5 bases and V by 0 bases; bases with no gene match: 1. The germline V gene has CDR1 SGHRS and CDR2 YFSETQ. CDR3 length: 14 residues. The CDR3 spells CASSLDRGNEKLFF. In nucleotides, the CDR3 is TGCGCCAGCAGCTTGGACAGGGGAAATGAAAAACTGTTTTTT.

The sample holds a few counts of this clone. The chain employs TRBV5-1 and TRBJ2-3; 8 nucleotides line up with TRBD1. Germline CDR1 is SGHRS and CDR2 is YFSETQ. The CDR3 runs to 16 residues. The trim removed 2 bases at V and 0 bases at J, leaving 5 bases unmatched. In DNA form, the CDR3 reads TGCGCCAGCAGCTTTTTGGACAGGGCTAGCACAGATACGCAGTATTTT. This encodes CASSFLDRASTDTQYF.

The chain has TRBV7-2 and TRBJ2-3, with D possibly matching TRBD2 (5 bases). V was clipped by 3 bases and J by 4 bases, with 11 bases between them. The CDR3 extends over 14 amino acids. Germline V gene lookup returns CDR1 SGHTA and CDR2 FQGNSA. The CDR3 DNA follows: TGTGCCAGCAGCTTCGGGAAGTCTTCAGATACGCAGTATTTT. Translating it yields CASSFGKSSDTQYF.

The chain is built from TRBV7-2 and TRBJ1-5, with TRBD1 matching over 9 bases. Germline assignment: CDR1 SGHTA and CDR2 FQGNSA. The CDR3 covers 16 residues. V was pared by 2 bases and J by 4 bases, with 6 bases of the junction left unmatched. The CDR3 DNA reads as TGTGCCAGCAGCTTATGGGGGACAGGGTTGAATCAGCCCCAGCATTTT. It yields the protein CASSLWGTGLNQPQHF. Drawing the rest from reference TRBV7-2 and TRBJ1-5, the complete variable domain is GAGVSQSPSNKVTEKGKDVELRCDPISGHTALYWYRQSLGQGLEFLIYFQGNSAPDKSGLPSDRFSAERTGGSVSTLTIQRTQQEDSAVYLCASSLWGTGLNQPQHFGDGTRLSIL.

The chain has TRBV7-2 and TRBJ1-5; D is ambiguous. The CDR3 covers 16 residues. V lost 4 bases and J lost 1, with 14 bases in between. CDR1 is SGHTA, CDR2 FQGNSA, per germline. In DNA form, the CDR3 reads TGTGCCAGCAGCTCCACCCCGACATCCAGCAATCAGCCCCAGCATTTT. Its translation is CASSSTPTSSNQPQHF. The whole variable domain, filled in from reference TRBV7-2 and TRBJ1-5, reads GAGVSQSPSNKVTEKGKDVELRCDPISGHTALYWYRQSLGQGLEFLIYFQGNSAPDKSGLPSDRFSAERTGGSVSTLTIQRTQQEDSAVYLCASSSTPTSSNQPQHFGDGTRLSIL.

This rearrangement joins TRBV6-1 to TRBJ1-5; 9 positions match TRBD1. CDR3 size: 15 residues. Germline lookup yields CDR1 MNHNS and CDR2 SASEGT. With 6 bases clipped from V and 6 bases from J, the junction kept 9 bases outside the gene matches. CDR3 amino acids: CASRAEDRGGQPQHF. DNA of the CDR3: TGTGCCAGCAGGGCCGAGGACAGGGGAGGTCAGCCCCAGCATTTT.

This clone was seen a few times. This sequence joins TRBV7-2 and TRBJ2-3; D may be TRBD1 (5 bases). V lost 5 bases, J lost 0 bases, and 15 bases lay in between. From germline, CDR1 is SGHTA and CDR2 FQGNSA. The length of the CDR3 is 16 residues. The CDR3 here is CASSAFRVSSTDTQYF. The DNA of the CDR3 is TGTGCCAGCAGCGCCTTCAGGGTGTCTAGCACAGATACGCAGTATTTT.